This T cell receptor beta chain was sequenced in a study of blood T cell repertoires in COVID-19. Looking at the study overall: Acute-phase and convalescent COVID-19 samples originated in the United States, Italy and Spain. Sources were T cells, B-cell-depleted T cells, or PBMCs; the material itself was cDNA or gDNA.

The CDR3 length is 15 residues. The trim removed 3 bases at V and 4 bases at J, leaving 5 bases unmatched. CDR1 and CDR2 (germline): DFQATT, SNEGSKA (reference sequence). In the original processing: Amplified reference gene primers provided the basis for estimating nucleated cell counts. Measured with immunoSEQ multiplex PCR; TCRdb has only the in-frame clones, and not every one. V and J calls and clone size are those listed in that table; D and trimming were worked out from the DNA. This repertoire shows approximately 300,000 clones, 80% to 90% found once; its top ten account for around 6.6%. The table lists this clone with a count of one.

The specimen sequenced was peripheral blood. The source is a man aged 18 to 29 who had recovered from COVID-19. This chain connects TRBV20-1 to TRBJ1-5, with 11 bases that match TRBD1. This CDR3 reads CSASLGTGGNQPQHF. The CDR3 DNA reads TGCAGTGCTAGTTTGGGGACAGGGGGGAATCAGCCCCAGCATTTT.